These T cell receptor beta chains were read from a single sample in a study of OX40 agonist ivuxolimab in advanced cancers. Sequenced by immunoSEQ multiplex PCR; TCRdb stores in-frame clones only, minus some. The data contain about 16,000 clones, 84% of them singletons. Sequencing was performed on CD4+ or CD8+ T cells sorted from blood, taken in a trial of the OX40 agonist ivuxolimab. The receptors derive from an adult with an advanced solid tumor such as melanoma, head and neck, liver or kidney cancer. The CDR3 runs from the conserved cysteine through the conserved F or W. The D gene is left open where the match is weak. Rows may omit the clone size; those that give it use once, few, many or a size class.

D | J | size | V | CDR3 | DNA
TRBD2 | TRBJ2-2 | - | TRBV4-1 | CASGPRTSGGAGGELFF | TGCGCCAGCGGCCCGAGGACTAGCGGGGGGGCAGGCGGGGAGCTGTTTTTT
- | TRBJ2-2 | - | TRBV29-1 | CSVLLGTGELFF | TGCAGCGTGTTATTGGGGACCGGGGAGCTGTTTTTT
TRBD1 | TRBJ2-1 | - | TRBV2 | CASSETGGGEQFF | TGTGCCAGCAGTGAAACAGGGGGCGGTGAGCAGTTCTTC
- | TRBJ1-1 | few | TRBV7-3 | CASSLSAGMNTEAFF | TGTGCCAGCAGCTTAAGCGCAGGGATGAACACTGAAGCTTTCTTT
- | TRBJ2-3 | - | TRBV7-2 | CASSLDRTVAVTDTQYF | TGTGCCAGCAGCTTAGACAGGACCGTAGCGGTGACAGATACGCAGTATTTT
- | TRBJ2-6 | - | TRBV29-1 | CSVEDHGWASGANVLTF | TGCAGCGTTGAAGATCACGGTTGGGCCTCTGGGGCCAACGTCCTGACTTTC
- | TRBJ2-2 | - | TRBV7-3 | CASSFGTGELFF | TGTGCCAGCAGCTTCGGTACTGGGGAGCTGTTTTTT
- | TRBJ2-1 | - | TRBV4-1 | CASSQDWGPAEQFF | TGCGCCAGCAGCCAAGATTGGGGACCAGCGGAGCAGTTCTTC
TRBD1 | TRBJ2-1 | - | TRBV7-9 | CASSLGTGYEQFF | TGTGCCAGCAGCTTAGGGACAGGATATGAGCAGTTCTTC
- | TRBJ2-2 | - | TRBV10-1 | CASSEWRVSGELFF | TGCGCCAGCAGTGAGTGGCGGGTTTCCGGGGAGCTGTTTTTT
- | TRBJ1-2 | - | TRBV9 | CASSVGGLGGYTF | TGTGCCAGCAGCGTTGGGGGGCTGGGCGGCTACACCTTC
- | TRBJ2-5 | - | TRBV25-1 | CASSGIGFQETQYF | TGTGCCAGCAGCGGAATTGGATTCCAAGAGACCCAGTACTTC
- | TRBJ2-3 | - | TRBV4-3 | CASSQSWGRPDTQYF | TGCGCCAGCAGCCAGTCGTGGGGGCGGCCAGATACGCAGTATTTT
- | TRBJ2-7 | - | TRBV4-3 | CASSQRVLEGYEQYF | TGCGCCAGCAGCCAAAGGGTGTTAGAGGGCTACGAGCAGTACTTC
- | TRBJ2-7 | - | TRBV2 | CASSGYEQYF | TGTGCCAGCAGCGGTTACGAGCAGTACTTC
TRBD1 | TRBJ1-2 | - | TRBV30 | CAWSADRGLWGYTF | TGTGCCTGGAGTGCTGACAGGGGGCTGTGGGGCTACACCTTC
- | TRBJ2-3 | - | TRBV7-3 | CASSPPGTDTQYF | TGTGCCAGCAGCCCACCCGGTACAGATACGCAGTATTTT
- | TRBJ2-1 | - | TRBV29-1 | CSVRDNNEQFF | TGCAGCGTCAGGGACAACAATGAGCAGTTCTTC
- | TRBJ2-5 | - | TRBV6-6 | CATSLSTGETQYF | TGTGCCACGAGCCTTTCGACGGGGGAGACCCAGTACTTC
TRBD2 | TRBJ2-2 | - | TRBV12-5 | CASGLVSRGDGELFF | TGTGCTAGTGGTTTGGTCTCCCGGGGGGACGGGGAGCTGTTTTTT
- | TRBJ2-1 | - | TRBV7-8 | CASSVTAGDTYNEQFF | TGTGCCAGCAGCGTCACGGCAGGGGACACCTACAATGAGCAGTTCTTC
TRBD1 | TRBJ1-5 | - | TRBV30 | CAFQEFGQGREPQHF | TGTGCCTTCCAGGAGTTTGGACAGGGGAGAGAGCCCCAGCATTTT
- | TRBJ1-1 | - | TRBV15 | CATSRGEDHMNTEAFF | TGTGCCACCAGCAGAGGGGAAGACCACATGAACACTGAAGCTTTCTTT
- | TRBJ1-1 | - | TRBV7-9 | CASSEQGYTEAFF | TGTGCCAGCAGCGAACAGGGATACACTGAAGCTTTCTTT
TRBD2 | TRBJ2-1 | - | TRBV10-3 | CAISSGGGYNEQFF | TGTGCCATATCTAGCGGGGGGGGCTACAATGAGCAGTTCTTC
TRBD2 | TRBJ2-1 | - | TRBV14 | CASSQEDPPGGANEQFF | TGTGCCAGCAGCCAAGAAGACCCGCCGGGGGGGGCCAATGAGCAGTTCTTC
- | TRBJ2-1 | - | TRBV29-1 | CSVGTGSNEQFF | TGCAGCGTTGGTACAGGGAGCAATGAGCAGTTCTTC
- | TRBJ1-2 | - | TRBV4-3 | CASSQFWGGEENYGYTF | TGCGCCAGCAGCCAATTTTGGGGAGGGGAGGAGAACTATGGCTACACCTTC
- | TRBJ2-7 | - | TRBV28 | CASSFRTYEQYF | TGTGCCAGCAGTTTCCGAACTTACGAGCAGTACTTC
- | TRBJ1-2 | - | TRBV29-1 | CSAEGGVNYGYTF | TGCAGCGCTGAGGGGGGCGTTAACTATGGCTACACCTTC
- | TRBJ2-7 | once | TRBV29-1 | CSARMDSSYEQYF | TGCAGCGCTCGCATGGACAGCTCCTACGAGCAGTACTTC
- | TRBJ2-5 | - | TRBV27 | CASSFGLGETQYF | TGTGCCAGCAGTTTCGGCCTGGGGGAGACCCAGTACTTC
- | TRBJ2-7 | - | TRBV2 | CASSFSWQSYEQYF | TGTGCCAGCAGCTTTTCATGGCAATCCTACGAGCAGTACTTC
- | TRBJ2-2 | - | TRBV9 | CASSEGGSRELFF | TGTGCCAGCAGCGAGGGGGGTAGCAGGGAGCTGTTTTTT
- | TRBJ1-1 | - | TRBV30 | CAWRGFNEAFF | TGTGCCTGGAGAGGGTTTAATGAAGCTTTCTTT
TRBD2 | TRBJ2-3 | - | TRBV9 | CASSLTSGSTDTQYF | TGTGCCAGCAGCCTGACTAGCGGAAGCACAGATACGCAGTATTTT
- | TRBJ2-1 | - | TRBV7-9 | CASSAGVQVEQFF | TGTGCCAGCAGCGCAGGCGTCCAGGTTGAGCAGTTCTTC
- | TRBJ2-7 | - | TRBV4-1 | CASSSGELGAYEQYF | TGCGCCAGCAGCTCAGGGGAGTTGGGAGCCTACGAGCAGTACTTC
TRBD2 | TRBJ2-3 | - | TRBV11-1 | CASSPGLVEDTQYF | TGTGCCAGCAGTCCGGGACTAGTCGAAGATACGCAGTATTTT
- | TRBJ1-1 | few | TRBV30 | CAWRGGRVAAFF | TGTGCCTGGAGGGGGGGACGGGTAGCGGCTTTCTTT
TRBD1 | TRBJ2-7 | - | TRBV7-6 | CASSLEQGSYEQYF | TGTGCCAGCAGCCTCGAACAGGGGTCCTACGAGCAGTACTTC
TRBD2 | TRBJ2-7 | - | TRBV4-3 | CASSQGLAGAYEQYF | TGCGCCAGCAGCCAAGGGCTAGCGGGGGCCTACGAGCAGTACTTC
TRBD1 | TRBJ1-1 | - | TRBV7-8 | CASSLVYGARGDTEAFF | TGTGCCAGCAGCTTAGTTTATGGAGCCAGGGGGGACACTGAAGCTTTCTTT
TRBD2 | TRBJ2-7 | - | TRBV7-9 | CASSLSLGGTSRIYEQYF | TGTGCCAGCAGCTTATCTTTGGGGGGGACTAGCAGAATATACGAGCAGTACTTC
TRBD2 | TRBJ2-3 | - | TRBV10-3 | CAIGTTSGGDTQYF | TGTGCCATCGGAACTACTAGCGGGGGAGATACGCAGTATTTT